This paragraph covers one T cell receptor beta chain sequence. What it binds is not known. This sample was taken from a study of CD8 T cells in ankylosing spondylitis. Study-wide points: Reactive arthritis synovial fluid and blood previously showed some of these motif variants. CD8+ disease-linked clones were present at relatively low frequencies in blood.

Trimming left V 3 bases short and J 2 bases short, with 8 bases between. The CDR3 runs to 13 residues. TCRdb used MiXCR to reprocess the 5' RACE reads, holding one entry per CDR3 protein. The table lists fewer than 400,000 distinct CDR3 sequences, roughly 14% of them singletons. The chain carries TRBV12-3 or TRBV12-4 and TRBJ2-7; D is unclear. This clonotype was sampled from a male donor with ankylosing spondylitis or in good health (not recorded which). Sample: blood, either unsorted or a sorted T cell fraction (not recorded which). The CDR3 sequence is CASSLPPAYEQYF. DNA of the CDR3: TGTGCCAGCAGTTTGCCACCTGCCTACGAGCAGTACTTC.